What follows are 12 T cell receptor beta chains derived from one specimen sequenced in a study of metastatic and nonmetastatic thyroid tumors. TCRdb reprocessed the PCR reads using MiXCR. Found here are about 20,000 clones, just over 35% of them singletons; the top ten hold 25% to 30%. All patients were treatment-naive before thyroid surgery. The sample comprised tumor tissue. Every receptor here comes from a female donor with papillary thyroid cancer or a benign thyroid nodule (not recorded which). Some clones in this sample may be carry-over from other donors' samples.

This clone was found a few times. The V gene is TRBV19, the J gene TRBJ1-5; unclear D gene. The CDR3 length is 12 residues. Trimming pared 4 bases from V and 6 bases from J, leaving 7 bases between. Germline V gene lookup returns CDR1 LNHDA and CDR2 SQIVND (reference sequence). The CDR3 loop is CASSTGIQPQHF. The DNA of the CDR3 is TGTGCCAGTAGTACGGGGATTCAGCCCCAGCATTTT.

This clone showed up just a few times. This chain links TRBV20-1 with TRBJ2-1, with 11 positions matching TRBD2. Per germline, CDR1 DFQATT and CDR2 SNEGSKA (reference sequence). This CDR3 region has 14 residues. V shed 3 bases, J shed 12 bases, and the junction held 10 bases outside the gene matches. The CDR3 protein is CSASPLAGGVAQFF. DNA of the CDR3: TGCAGTGCTAGTCCATTAGCGGGAGGGGTTGCGCAGTTCTTC.

This clone was seen just once. The V gene is TRBV11-2, the J gene TRBJ2-1; TRBD2 aligns across 8 bases. J was trimmed by 7 bases and V by 5 bases; bases with no gene match: 13. CDR3 length equals 16 residues. Germline V CDR1 and CDR2: SGHAT, FQNNGV. The CDR3 sequence is CASSRPRAGARNEQFF. The DNA for the CDR3 is TGTGCCAGCAGCCGTCCCAGAGCGGGAGCTAGAAATGAGCAGTTCTTC.

CDR3 in DNA: TGCGCCAGCAGCCAAGACAGGGGCTCTGGGGCCAACGTCCTGACTTTC. Its translation is CASSQDRGSGANVLTF. V is TRBV4-1 and J is TRBJ2-6, with TRBD1 as a possible D gene (6 bases). CDR1 MGHRA and CDR2 YSYEKL come from the germline V gene. V was cut by 0 bases and J by 0 bases, with 6 bases left in between. This CDR3 is 16 amino acids long.

DNA of the CDR3: TGTGCCAGCAGCTTAATGGTTTCAGATACGCAGTATTTT. Translating it yields CASSLMVSDTQYF. The chain recombines TRBV7-2 with TRBJ2-3; D is ambiguous. Germline V gene lookup returns CDR1 SGHTA and CDR2 FQGNSA. V lost 2 bases to trimming and J lost 4 bases, with 7 bases between them. The CDR3 runs to 13 residues.

This clone was found a few times. The chain employs TRBV12-3 or TRBV12-4 and TRBJ2-7; TRBD2 aligns across 9 bases. The CDR3 has 14 residues. V gave up 3 bases and J gave up 6 bases; unmatched junction bases: 6. The CDR3 is CASSFSGSLGEQYF. The DNA for the CDR3 is TGTGCCAGCAGTTTTAGCGGGAGTCTAGGCGAGCAGTACTTC.

CDR3 sequence reads: CASSPGTGASQAFF. For the CDR3, the DNA is TGTGCCAGCAGCCCAGGGACAGGGGCTTCTCAAGCTTTCTTT. The V gene is TRBV7-3, the J gene TRBJ1-1; 10 positions match TRBD1. Germline V gene lookup returns CDR1 SGHTA and CDR2 FQGTGA. The CDR3 length is 14 residues. The junction had 9 bases not matched to a gene; V was cut back by 5 bases and J by 9 bases.

This clone was observed a few times. The gene calls are TRBV28 and TRBJ2-1; D remains unclear. V was pared by 1 base and J by 7 bases, with 8 bases between. The germline V gene encodes CDR1 MDHEN and CDR2 SYDVKM. CDR3 size: 13 residues. In nucleotides, the CDR3 is TGTGCCAGCAGTTTATCAGCAGGAAATGAGCAGTTCTTC. Protein: CASSLSAGNEQFF.

The genes are TRBV7-9 and TRBJ2-1, with 7 bases fitting TRBD1. This CDR3 has 15 amino acids. Germline loops: CDR1 SEHNR, CDR2 FQNEAQ (reference sequence). The trim removed 4 bases at V and 3 bases at J, leaving 6 bases unmatched. The CDR3 DNA sequence: TGTGCCAGCAGCTCCGACAGGGCGAACTACAATGAGCAGTTCTTC. Translating it yields CASSSDRANYNEQFF.

The J gene is TRBJ1-2, the V gene TRBV11-2; no firm D call. Trimming left V 0 bases short and J 5 bases short, with 7 bases between. Germline lookup yields CDR1 SGHAT and CDR2 FQNNGV. This CDR3 spans 13 amino acids. CDR3 coding DNA: TGTGCCAGCAGCTTAGACCTCAGATATGGCTACACCTTC. This codes for CASSLDLRYGYTF.

V gene TRBV5-1 combines with J gene TRBJ1-1; D is undetermined. V gave up 1 base and J gave up 1 base, with 11 bases separating them. This CDR3 contains 15 residues. The V gene's germline CDR1 is SGHRS and CDR2 YFSETQ. The CDR3 reads CASSLSWFGNTEAFF. DNA for the CDR3: TGCGCCAGCAGCTTGTCGTGGTTCGGGAACACTGAAGCTTTCTTT.

In its sample, this clone ranks as medium-sized. The chain uses TRBV27 and TRBJ2-7; 8 bases match TRBD1. This CDR3 has 13 residues. The germline gives CDR1 MNHEY, CDR2 SMNVEV (reference sequence). The V gene end was trimmed by 2 bases and the J gene end by 7 bases; junction bases not matched to a gene: 4. The CDR3 reads CASSLAGGREQYF. In DNA form, the CDR3 reads TGTGCCAGCAGTTTAGCAGGGGGCAGAGAGCAGTACTTC.